This TCR beta chain was captured in a study of read filtering for tumor transcriptome and immune sequencing. On the study more broadly: R-ISS stage counts were 8 for I, about 16 for II, six or seven for III.

This clonotype was observed at least ten times. The library was built from around 380 ng RNA with molecular barcoded adaptors for alpha/delta and beta/gamma chains. From the reads, TCRdb called clonotypes with MiXCR, one entry per CDR3 protein. This table holds about 40,000 distinct CDR3 sequences, roughly 13% found once. The CDR3 sequence is 15 residues long. V was cut by 6 bases and J by 4 bases, with 19 bases left in between. CDR1 DFQATT and CDR2 SNEGSKA come from the germline V gene (reference sequence). The chain is built from TRBV20-1 and TRBJ2-1; D is perhaps TRBD2 (5 bases). Material: a population of CD138-negative cells sorted from bone marrow. The TCR originated in a donor at least 40 years old with multiple myeloma. The CDR3 nucleotides read TGCAGTGCCACCATACTAAGCGGAGTTTACAATGAGCAGTTCTTC. It is translated as CSATILSGVYNEQFF.